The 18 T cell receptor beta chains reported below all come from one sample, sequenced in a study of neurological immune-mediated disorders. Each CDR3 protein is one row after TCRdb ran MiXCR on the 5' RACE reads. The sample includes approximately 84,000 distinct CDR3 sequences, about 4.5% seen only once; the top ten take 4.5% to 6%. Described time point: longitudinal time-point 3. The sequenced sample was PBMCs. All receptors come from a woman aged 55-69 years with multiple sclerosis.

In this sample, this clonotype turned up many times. CDR3 DNA: TGTGCCAGCAGAAATCCGGGACTAGGAAAAGAGACCCAGTACTTC. This codes for CASRNPGLGKETQYF. V usage is TRBV27 and J usage is TRBJ2-5, with 8 bases identical to TRBD2. CDR1 and CDR2 (germline): MNHEY, SMNVEV (reference sequence). The CDR3 totals 15 residues. V lost 6 bases and J lost 3; bases outside the gene matches: 9.

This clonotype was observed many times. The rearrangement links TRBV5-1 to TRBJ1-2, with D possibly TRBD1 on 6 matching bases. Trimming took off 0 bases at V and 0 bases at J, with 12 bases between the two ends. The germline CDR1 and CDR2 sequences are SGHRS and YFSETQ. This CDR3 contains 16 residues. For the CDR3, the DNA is TGCGCCAGCAGCTTGGGACAGGCCAGTGCTAACTATGGCTACACCTTC. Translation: CASSLGQASANYGYTF.

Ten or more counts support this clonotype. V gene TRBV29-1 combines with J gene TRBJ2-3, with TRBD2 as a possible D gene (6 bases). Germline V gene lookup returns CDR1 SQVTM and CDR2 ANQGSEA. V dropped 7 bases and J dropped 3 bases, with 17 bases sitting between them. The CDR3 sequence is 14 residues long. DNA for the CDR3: TGCAGCGGCGGACCTAGCGACCCTACAGATACGCAGTATTTT. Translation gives CSGGPSDPTDTQYF.

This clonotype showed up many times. CDR3 in amino acids: CASSYVAKTNTGELFF. DNA for the CDR3: TGTGCCAGCAGTTACGTGGCAAAGACGAACACCGGGGAGCTGTTTTTT. The V and J genes are TRBV6-5 and TRBJ2-2, with D unresolved. Germline V lookup: CDR1 MNHEY, CDR2 SVGAGI. The CDR3 contains 16 residues. Between the trimmed V and J ends, which lost 2 bases and 0 bases, there was a span of 10 bases.

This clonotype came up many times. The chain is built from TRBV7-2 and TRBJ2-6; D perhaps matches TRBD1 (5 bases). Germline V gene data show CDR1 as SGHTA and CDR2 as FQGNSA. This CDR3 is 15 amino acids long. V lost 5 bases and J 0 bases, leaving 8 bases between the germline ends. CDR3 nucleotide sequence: TGTGCCAGCAGCGTAGACAGCTCTGGGGCCAACGTCCTGACTTTC. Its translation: CASSVDSSGANVLTF. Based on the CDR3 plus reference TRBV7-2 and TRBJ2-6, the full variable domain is GAGVSQSPSNKVTEKGKDVELRCDPISGHTALYWYRQSLGQGLEFLIYFQGNSAPDKSGLPSDRFSAERTGGSVSTLTIQRTQQEDSAVYLCASSVDSSGANVLTFGAGSRLTVL.

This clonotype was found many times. CDR3 region: CSARTNDYEQYF. The CDR3, as DNA: TGCAGTGCTAGAACGAATGACTACGAGCAGTACTTC. The chain links TRBV20-1 to TRBJ2-7; D call uncertain. The germline CDR1 and CDR2 sequences are DFQATT and SNEGSKA (reference sequence). The V end lost 2 bases, the J end lost 3 bases, and 8 bases lay between the germline ends. The CDR3 is made up of 12 amino acids.

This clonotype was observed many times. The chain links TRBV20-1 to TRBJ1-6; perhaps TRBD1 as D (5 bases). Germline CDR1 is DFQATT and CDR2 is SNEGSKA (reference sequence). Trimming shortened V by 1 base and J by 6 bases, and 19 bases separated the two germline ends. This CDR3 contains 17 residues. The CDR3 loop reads CSARGGAGRGVNSPLHF. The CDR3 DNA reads TGCAGTGCTAGAGGAGGGGCAGGGCGAGGGGTTAATTCACCCCTCCACTTT.

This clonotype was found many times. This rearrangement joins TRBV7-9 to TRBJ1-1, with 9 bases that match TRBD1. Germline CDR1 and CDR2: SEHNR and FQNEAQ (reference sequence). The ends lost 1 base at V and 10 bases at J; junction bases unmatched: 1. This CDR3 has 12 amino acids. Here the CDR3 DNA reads TGTGCCAGCAGCTTAGTGGGACAGGGAGCTTTCTTT. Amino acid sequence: CASSLVGQGAFF.

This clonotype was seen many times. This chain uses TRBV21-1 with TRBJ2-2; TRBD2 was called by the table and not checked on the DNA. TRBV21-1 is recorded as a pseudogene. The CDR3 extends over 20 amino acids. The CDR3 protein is CASTVGGATRVRTNTGELFF. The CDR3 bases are TGTGCCAGCACGGTGGGAGGGGCCACCCGAGTAAGGACGAACACCGGGGAGCTGTTTTTT.

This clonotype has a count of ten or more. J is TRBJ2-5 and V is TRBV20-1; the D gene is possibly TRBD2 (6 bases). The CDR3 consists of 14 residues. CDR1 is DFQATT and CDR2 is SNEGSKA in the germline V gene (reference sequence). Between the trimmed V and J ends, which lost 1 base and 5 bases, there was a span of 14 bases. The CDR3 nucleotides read TGCAGTGCTAGAGGGGGGAGTGGGGGGGAGACCCAGTACTTC. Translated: CSARGGSGGETQYF.

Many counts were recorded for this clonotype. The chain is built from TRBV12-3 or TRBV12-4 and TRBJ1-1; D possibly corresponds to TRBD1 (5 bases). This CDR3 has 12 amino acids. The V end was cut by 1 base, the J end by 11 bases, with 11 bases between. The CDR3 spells CASSLEGRRAFF. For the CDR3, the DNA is TGTGCCAGCAGTTTAGAGGGGCGACGGGCTTTCTTT.

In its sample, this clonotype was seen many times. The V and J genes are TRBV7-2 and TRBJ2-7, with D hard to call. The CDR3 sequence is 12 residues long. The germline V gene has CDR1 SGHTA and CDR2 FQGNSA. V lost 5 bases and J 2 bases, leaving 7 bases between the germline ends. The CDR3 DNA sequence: TGTGCCAGCAGCGCAAACACCTACGAGCAGTACTTC. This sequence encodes CASSANTYEQYF.

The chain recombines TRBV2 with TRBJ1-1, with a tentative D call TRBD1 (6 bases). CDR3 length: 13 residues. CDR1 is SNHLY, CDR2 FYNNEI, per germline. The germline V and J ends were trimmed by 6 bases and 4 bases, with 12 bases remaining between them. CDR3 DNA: TGTGCCAGCAGCAAAGGGACAAGCACTGAAGCTTTCTTT. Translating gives CASSKGTSTEAFF.

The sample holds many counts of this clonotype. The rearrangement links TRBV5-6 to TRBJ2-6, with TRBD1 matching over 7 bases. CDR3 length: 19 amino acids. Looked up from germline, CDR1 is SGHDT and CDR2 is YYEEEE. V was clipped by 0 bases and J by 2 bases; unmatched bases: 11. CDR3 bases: TGTGCCAGCAGCTTGGATGAAGGACAGGTGACGCCTGGGGCCAACGTCCTGACTTTC. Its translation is CASSLDEGQVTPGANVLTF. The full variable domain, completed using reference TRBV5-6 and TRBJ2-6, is DAGVTQSPTHLIKTRGQQVTLRCSPKSGHDTVSWYQQALGQGPQFIFQYYEEEERQRGNFPDRFSGHQFPNYSSELNVNALLLGDSALYLCASSLDEGQVTPGANVLTFGAGSRLTVL.

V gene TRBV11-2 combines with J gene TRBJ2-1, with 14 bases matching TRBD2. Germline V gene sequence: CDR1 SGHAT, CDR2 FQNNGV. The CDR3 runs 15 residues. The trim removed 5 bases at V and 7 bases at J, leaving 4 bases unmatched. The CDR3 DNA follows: TGTGCCAGCAGCCCCAGGACTAGCGGGGGGAATGAGCAGTTCTTC. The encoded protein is CASSPRTSGGNEQFF.

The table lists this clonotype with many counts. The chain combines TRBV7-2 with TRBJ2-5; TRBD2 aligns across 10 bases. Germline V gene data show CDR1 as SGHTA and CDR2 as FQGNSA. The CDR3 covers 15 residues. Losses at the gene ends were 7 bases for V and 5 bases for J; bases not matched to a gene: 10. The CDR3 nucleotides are TGTGCCAGCACCCCTGGCAGCGGGGGGGTGGAGACCCAGTACTTC. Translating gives CASTPGSGGVETQYF.

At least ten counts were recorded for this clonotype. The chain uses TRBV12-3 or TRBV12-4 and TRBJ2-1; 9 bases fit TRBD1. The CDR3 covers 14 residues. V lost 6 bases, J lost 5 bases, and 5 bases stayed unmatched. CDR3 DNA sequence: TGTGCCAGCAGCCCGGGACAGGGCGACAATGAGCAGTTCTTC. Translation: CASSPGQGDNEQFF.

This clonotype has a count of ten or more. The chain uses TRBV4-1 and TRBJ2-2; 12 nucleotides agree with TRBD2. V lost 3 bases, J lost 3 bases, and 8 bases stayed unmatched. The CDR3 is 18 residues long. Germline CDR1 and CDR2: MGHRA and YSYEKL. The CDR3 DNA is TGCGCCAGCAGCCAGAGACTAGCGGGGGACTCTTACACCGGGGAGCTGTTTTTT. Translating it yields CASSQRLAGDSYTGELFF.